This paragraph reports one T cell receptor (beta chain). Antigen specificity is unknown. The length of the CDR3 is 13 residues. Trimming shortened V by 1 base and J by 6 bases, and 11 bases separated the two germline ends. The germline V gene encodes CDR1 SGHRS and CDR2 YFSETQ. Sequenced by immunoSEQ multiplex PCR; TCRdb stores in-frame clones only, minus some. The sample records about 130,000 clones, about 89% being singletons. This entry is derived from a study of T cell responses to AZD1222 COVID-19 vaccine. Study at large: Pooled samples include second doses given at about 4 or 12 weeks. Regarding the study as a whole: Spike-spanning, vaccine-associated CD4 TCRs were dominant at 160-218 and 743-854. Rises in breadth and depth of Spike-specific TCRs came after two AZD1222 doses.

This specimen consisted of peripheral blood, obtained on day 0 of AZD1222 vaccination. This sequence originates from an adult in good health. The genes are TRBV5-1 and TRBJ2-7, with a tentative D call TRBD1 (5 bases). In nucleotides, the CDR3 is TGCGCCAGCAGCTTGTGGGGCCGCTTCGAGCAGTACTTC. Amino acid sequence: CASSLWGRFEQYF.